One sample yielded the 28 T cell receptor beta chains listed below, sequenced in a study of T cells in localized non-small cell lung cancer. TCRdb's table, derived via immunoSEQ multiplex PCR, lists solely in-frame clones and lacks some. The sample records 25,000 to 35,000 clones, less than 95% being singletons. Sequencing was performed on peripheral blood, taken before any cancer treatment. Receptor source: a woman aged 40 to 75 with stage I lung adenocarcinoma.

The chain employs TRBV6-5 and TRBJ1-4, with D hard to call. The CDR3 has 13 residues. V was pared by 6 bases and J by 4 bases, with 9 bases between. Germline V gene lookup returns CDR1 MNHEY and CDR2 SVGAGI. The CDR3 here is CASSIRLNEKLFF. The CDR3 DNA is TGTGCCAGCAGCATCAGACTTAATGAAAAACTGTTTTTT.

The chain is built from TRBV30 and TRBJ1-2, with 12 positions matching TRBD1. This CDR3 is 17 amino acids long. Germline CDR1 reads GTSNPN; CDR2 reads SVGIG (reference sequence). The junction had 10 bases not matched to a gene; V was cut back by 5 bases and J by 0 bases. CDR3 protein: CAWGSGTGGLANYGYTF. The DNA for the CDR3 is TGTGCCTGGGGCTCCGGGACAGGGGGCCTAGCTAACTATGGCTACACCTTC.

The rearrangement uses TRBV18 and TRBJ2-1; 15 nucleotides align to TRBD2. V lost 2 bases and J lost 9; bases outside the gene matches: 8. Per germline, CDR1 KGHSH and CDR2 LQKENI. The CDR3 has 17 residues. The DNA for the CDR3 is TGTGCCAGCTCACCAAGGGGGACTAGCGGGGGGCTCACTGAGCAGTTCTTC. Protein: CASSPRGTSGGLTEQFF.

The genes are TRBV7-3 and TRBJ2-3; D unclear. CDR3 length: 13 amino acids. CDR1 is SGHTA and CDR2 is FQGTGA in the germline V gene. V was cut by 4 bases and J by 6 bases, with 11 bases left in between. Here the CDR3 DNA reads TGTGCCAGCAGCTCTTCGTGGTCGGATACGCAGTATTTT. It yields the protein CASSSSWSDTQYF.

The chain employs TRBV2 and TRBJ2-2; D gene uncertain. Germline CDR1 reads SNHLY; CDR2 reads FYNNEI. The CDR3 extends over 14 amino acids. The germline V and J ends were trimmed by 5 bases and 0 bases, with 7 bases remaining between them. In DNA form, the CDR3 reads TGTGCCAGCAGTTATACTTCGAACACCGGGGAGCTGTTTTTT. Residues: CASSYTSNTGELFF.

The chain employs TRBV29-1 and TRBJ2-1; 10 nucleotides match TRBD2. The J segment lost 5 bases and the V segment lost 6 bases, leaving 1 base of the junction unmatched. Per germline, CDR1 SQVTM and CDR2 ANQGSEA. The CDR3 has 12 amino acids. This CDR3 is CSVGLAHNEQFF. The CDR3 coding sequence is TGCAGCGTGGGACTAGCGCACAATGAGCAGTTCTTC.

The V gene is TRBV7-9, the J gene TRBJ1-5, with TRBD1 matching 7 bases. Germline CDR1 and CDR2: SEHNR and FQNEAQ (reference sequence). J gave up 6 bases and V 2 bases, and 16 bases lay outside the gene matches. The CDR3 is made up of 18 amino acids. The CDR3 nucleotides read TGTGCCAGCAGCTTAACATCTACCCGACAGGGCAGGGGTCAGCCCCAGCATTTT. It translates to CASSLTSTRQGRGQPQHF.

The V gene is TRBV9, the J gene TRBJ2-7, with 7 positions matching TRBD2. Germline V gives CDR1 SGDLS, CDR2 YYNGEE. This CDR3 spans 15 amino acids. J lost 1 base, V lost 5 bases, and 9 bases had no gene match. CDR3 amino acids: CASSAARETSYEQYF. In nucleotides, the CDR3 is TGTGCCAGCAGTGCAGCGCGGGAGACGTCCTACGAGCAGTACTTC.

J is TRBJ1-5 and V is TRBV7-2; D gene unclear. With 4 bases removed from V and 5 bases from J, the gap between germline ends came to 9 bases. This CDR3 spans 13 amino acids. CDR1 and CDR2 from the germline V gene are SGHTA and FQGNSA. This CDR3 reads CASSYNRDQPQHF. The DNA of the CDR3 is TGTGCCAGCAGCTACAATAGGGATCAGCCCCAGCATTTT.

The V call is TRBV10-2, the J call TRBJ2-2; D gene unclear. The CDR3 runs 14 residues. Per germline, CDR1 WSHSY and CDR2 SAAADI. V lost 7 bases to trimming and J lost 0 bases, with 9 bases between them. As DNA, the CDR3 is TGCGCCAGCACCTTTACTCCGAACACCGGGGAGCTGTTTTTT. Translating it yields CASTFTPNTGELFF.

The chain carries TRBV30 and TRBJ2-2; D assignment may be TRBD1 or TRBD2 (5 bases each). CDR1 and CDR2 from the germline V gene are GTSNPN and SVGIG (reference sequence). Trimming shortened V by 5 bases and J by 7 bases, and 14 bases separated the two germline ends. The CDR3 is made up of 13 amino acids. The DNA of the CDR3 is TGTGCCTGGCAATGGGGGAGCGTCGGGGAGCTGTTTTTT. Amino acids: CAWQWGSVGELFF.

This chain links TRBV21-1 with TRBJ1-1. TRBV21-1 is termed a pseudogene. The CDR3 runs 14 residues. Written as DNA, the CDR3 is TGTGCCAGCAACGACCCGGGGGAGAACACTGAAGCTTTCTTT. This codes for CASNDPGENTEAFF.

This chain links TRBV6-6 with TRBJ1-2, with D perhaps TRBD1 (6 bases). V lost 7 bases, J lost 7 bases, and 19 bases lay in between. The CDR3 length is 14 residues. Looked up from germline, CDR1 is MNHNY and CDR2 is SVGAGI (reference sequence). In DNA form, the CDR3 reads TGTGCCAGCATCCTCGGACAGTCGGGGACTGGCTACACCTTC. This encodes CASILGQSGTGYTF.

The rearrangement uses TRBV15 and TRBJ1-5, with 7 bases aligning to TRBD1. The junction had 4 bases not matched to a gene; V was cut back by 0 bases and J by 5 bases. CDR3 size: 15 residues. In germline, CDR1 is LNHNV, CDR2 YYDKDF (reference sequence). The DNA for the CDR3 is TGTGCCACCAGCAGAGACAGGGGGAAAGATCAGCCCCAGCATTTT. Amino acids: CATSRDRGKDQPQHF. Complete variable domain (other parts from reference TRBV15 and TRBJ1-5): DAMVIQNPRYQVTQFGKPVTLSCSQTLNHNVMYWYQQKSSQAPKLLFHYYDKDFNNEADTPDNFQSRRPNTSFCFLDIRSPGLGDTAMYLCATSRDRGKDQPQHFGDGTRLSIL.

The chain couples TRBV7-2 to TRBJ1-5; 7 bases fit TRBD1. Germline V gene sequence: CDR1 SGHTA, CDR2 FQGNSA. The V gene end was trimmed by 5 bases and the J gene end by 6 bases; junction bases not matched to a gene: 10. The CDR3 loop spans 15 amino acids. The CDR3 sequence is CASSPTQGGIQPQHF. The CDR3 DNA reads as TGTGCCAGCAGCCCAACTCAGGGGGGGATTCAGCCCCAGCATTTT.

The chain has TRBV2 and TRBJ2-7; 10 bases map to TRBD1. Losses at the gene ends were 9 bases for V and 4 bases for J; bases not matched to a gene: 6. Looked up from germline, CDR1 is SNHLY and CDR2 is FYNNEI. The CDR3 is made up of 13 amino acids. In DNA form, the CDR3 reads TGTGCCAGTAGGGGACAGGGGAGATACGAGCAGTACTTC. As protein: CASRGQGRYEQYF.

The chain employs TRBV19 and TRBJ2-1; TRBD2 matches 9 bases. The CDR3 is 15 residues long. Germline lookup yields CDR1 LNHDA and CDR2 SQIVND (reference sequence). Trimming removed 5 bases from V and 9 bases from J; junction bases left unmatched: 11. The CDR3 spells CASSRREGHRAEQFF. CDR3 nucleotides: TGTGCCAGTAGTCGGCGGGAGGGCCATAGGGCTGAGCAGTTCTTC.

The J gene is TRBJ1-2, the V gene TRBV7-2; D is undetermined. The CDR3 sequence is 12 residues long. Trimming removed 1 base from V and 6 bases from J, with 6 bases in between. Germline V gene lookup returns CDR1 SGHTA and CDR2 FQGNSA. The CDR3 loop is CASSLVSNGYTF. Written as DNA, the CDR3 is TGTGCCAGCAGCTTAGTGTCGAATGGCTACACCTTC.

This sequence joins TRBV7-9 and TRBJ2-4; D perhaps matches TRBD2 (6 bases). This CDR3 has 15 amino acids. Germline loops: CDR1 SEHNR, CDR2 FQNEAQ (reference sequence). V lost 4 bases and J lost 6, with 16 bases in between. The CDR3 DNA sequence: TGTGCCAGCAGCTCAATCCGGGAGTCGATAAACATTCAGTACTTC. Its protein product is CASSSIRESINIQYF.

The CDR3 sequence is CASSSQGAYQPQHF. CDR3 DNA sequence: TGTGCCAGCAGCTCCCAGGGGGCCTACCAGCCCCAGCATTTT. The J gene is TRBJ1-5, the V gene TRBV6-1, with TRBD1 matching 8 bases. The CDR3 runs 14 residues. V lost 6 bases and J lost 7; bases outside the gene matches: 8. Per the germline V gene, CDR1 is MNHNS and CDR2 is SASEGT.

The chain joins TRBV5-5 to TRBJ2-7, with 7 bases lining up with TRBD1. The germline gives CDR1 SGHKS, CDR2 YYEKEE (reference sequence). This CDR3 is 15 amino acids long. J was trimmed by 2 bases and V by 3 bases; bases with no gene match: 8. The CDR3, as DNA: TGTGCCAGCAGCTCGGCCGGGACAGCCCCCTACGAGCAGTACTTC. Protein sequence: CASSSAGTAPYEQYF.

The rearrangement uses TRBV6-5 and TRBJ1-1; weak D call: TRBD1 (6 bases). This CDR3 is 13 amino acids long. The germline CDR1 and CDR2 sequences are MNHEY and SVGAGI. The germline V and J ends were trimmed by 6 bases and 5 bases, with 13 bases remaining between them. The CDR3 sequence: CASRRGGATEAFF. For the CDR3, the DNA is TGTGCCAGCAGACGAGGGGGGGCTACTGAAGCTTTCTTT.

V and J are TRBV28 and TRBJ2-3; 7 bases agree with TRBD1. The V and J ends lost 4 bases and 6 bases, in that order; junction bases with no gene match: 13. In germline, CDR1 is MDHEN, CDR2 SYDVKM. This CDR3 is 16 amino acids long. The CDR3 bases are TGTGCCAGCAGTTCGTTCGGGACAGAAGTTTCGGATACGCAGTATTTT. Translated: CASSSFGTEVSDTQYF.

V and J are TRBV30 and TRBJ2-6; D remains ambiguous. Germline values: CDR1 GTSNPN, CDR2 SVGIG (reference sequence). The CDR3 contains 16 residues. V was pared by 2 bases and J by 2 bases, with 13 bases between. The CDR3 DNA follows: TGTGCCTGGAGTCGGGCGCCGCAGGCTGGGGCCAACGTCCTGACTTTC. Its translation: CAWSRAPQAGANVLTF.

The V call is TRBV5-1, the J call TRBJ2-7; 14 bases map to TRBD2. Germline V gene lookup returns CDR1 SGHRS and CDR2 YFSETQ. Unmatched junction bases numbered 5, after V lost 0 bases and J lost 9 bases. The CDR3 covers 15 residues. CDR3 protein: CASSLETSGRAAQYF. As DNA, the CDR3 is TGCGCCAGCAGCTTGGAGACTAGCGGGAGGGCGGCGCAGTACTTC.

The chain recombines TRBV19 with TRBJ1-4; 7 bases align to TRBD1. This CDR3 region has 14 residues. The germline V gene has CDR1 LNHDA and CDR2 SQIVND (reference sequence). The junction had 4 bases not matched to a gene; V was cut back by 5 bases and J by 4 bases. The CDR3 bases are TGTGCCAGTAGTGCGACAGGGTTTAATGAAAAACTGTTTTTT. Protein product: CASSATGFNEKLFF.

This clone was found a few times. CDR3 residues: CASSSYRGADNEQFF. CDR3 DNA: TGTGCCAGCAGCTCTTACCGGGGGGCGGACAATGAGCAGTTCTTC. This chain connects TRBV11-2 to TRBJ2-1, with D possibly matching TRBD2 (7 bases). V lost 4 bases to trimming and J lost 5 bases, with 15 bases between them. Looked up from germline, CDR1 is SGHAT and CDR2 is FQNNGV. This CDR3 is built from 15 residues.

This chain connects TRBV29-1 to TRBJ2-7, with D possibly TRBD2 on 5 matching bases. CDR1 and CDR2 from the germline V gene are SQVTM and ANQGSEA. The ends were cut back, 5 bases at V and 3 bases at J, with 11 bases in the middle. CDR3 size: 12 residues. DNA for the CDR3: TGCAGCGTTTCCGAGGGCAACTACGAGCAGTACTTC. Translated, it gives CSVSEGNYEQYF.